These 5 T cell receptor beta chains originate from one sample sequenced in a study of blood T cells in healthy people across ages. A second PCR of roughly 7 to 11 cycles used a sample-barcoded 5' primer and a J-beta primer mix. MiXCR, applied by TCRdb to the 5' RACE reads, yields one record per CDR3 protein. The sample includes 800,000 to 950,000 distinct CDR3 sequences, about 28% of them seen just once. The same data also went into a second study, on T cells of mothers and their children.

The sequenced material came from blood. These receptors all come from a woman between 40 and 55 years old in good health.

This clonotype showed up many times. This chain connects TRBV10-3 to TRBJ1-2; weak D call: TRBD1 (5 bases). CDR3 length: 14 residues. V lost 3 bases and J lost 7, with 15 bases in between. Germline loops: CDR1 ENHRY, CDR2 SYGVKD. The CDR3 bases are TGTGCCATCAGTGATCGGGGGTCGAATGCTGGCTACACCTTC. Protein: CAISDRGSNAGYTF.

Worth noting for this clonotype: A single base separates this from a much larger clone, so it may be a read error. The chain carries TRBV7-9 and TRBJ2-4; D may be TRBD2 (5 bases). CDR3 length: 15 residues. V dropped 5 bases and J dropped 13 bases, with 24 bases sitting between them. The V gene's germline CDR1 is SEHNR and CDR2 FQNEAQ (reference sequence). The DNA of the CDR3 is TGTGCCAGCAGCCCCCCCGGACTTCGTAACAATGAGCAGTACTTC. Translating it yields CASSPPGLRNNEQYF.

This clonotype was detected many times. The V call is TRBV7-2, the J call TRBJ1-5; D not resolved. V lost 1 base and J 2 bases, leaving 9 bases between the germline ends. The CDR3 runs 15 residues. Germline lookup yields CDR1 SGHTA and CDR2 FQGNSA. Here the CDR3 DNA reads TGTGCCAGCAGCTTAGTCGCGAACGGCAATCAGCCCCAGCATTTT. Its protein product is CASSLVANGNQPQHF.

This clonotype was detected only a few times. This sequence joins TRBV6-2 or TRBV6-3 and TRBJ2-5, with TRBD2 as a possible D gene (6 bases). With 4 bases removed from V and 5 bases from J, the gap between germline ends came to 20 bases. Germline CDR1 MNHEY, CDR2 SVGEGT. This CDR3 is built from 16 residues. CDR3 nucleotides: TGTGCCAGCAGTTTTCCCGGCGGGGTAGCGACGGAGACCCAGTACTTC. Translation: CASSFPGGVATETQYF.

Comments on this clonotype: Since a much larger clone is just one base distant, this may be a read error. The chain couples TRBV4-2 to TRBJ2-7; 8 bases agree with TRBD1. J lost 6 bases, V lost 4 bases, and 8 bases had no gene match. This CDR3 has 14 residues. Per germline, CDR1 LGHNA and CDR2 YNFKEQ. The chain's CDR3 is CASSPSRGLSEQYF. CDR3 nucleotides: TGTGCCAGCAGCCCATCCAGGGGGCTGAGCGAGCAGTACTTC.